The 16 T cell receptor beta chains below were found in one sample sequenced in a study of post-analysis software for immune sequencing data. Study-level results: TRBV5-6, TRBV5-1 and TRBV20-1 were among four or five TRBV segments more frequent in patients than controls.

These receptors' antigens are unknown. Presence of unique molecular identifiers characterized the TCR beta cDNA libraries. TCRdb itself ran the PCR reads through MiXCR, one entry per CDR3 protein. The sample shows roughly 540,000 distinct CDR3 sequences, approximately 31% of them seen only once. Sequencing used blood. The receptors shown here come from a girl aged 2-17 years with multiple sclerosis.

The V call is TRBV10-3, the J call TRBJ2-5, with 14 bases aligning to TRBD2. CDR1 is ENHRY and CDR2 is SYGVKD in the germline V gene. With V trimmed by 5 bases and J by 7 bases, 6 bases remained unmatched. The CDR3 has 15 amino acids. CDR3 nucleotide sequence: TGTGCCATCAGTATGGGGACTAGCGGGGGCTCGACCCAGTACTTC. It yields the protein CAISMGTSGGSTQYF.

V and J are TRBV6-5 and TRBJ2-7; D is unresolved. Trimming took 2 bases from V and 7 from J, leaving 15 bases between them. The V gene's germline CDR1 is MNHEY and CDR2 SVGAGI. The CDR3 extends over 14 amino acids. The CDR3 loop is CASSYETSYNEQYF. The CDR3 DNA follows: TGTGCCAGCAGTTACGAGACATCCTACAATGAGCAGTACTTC.

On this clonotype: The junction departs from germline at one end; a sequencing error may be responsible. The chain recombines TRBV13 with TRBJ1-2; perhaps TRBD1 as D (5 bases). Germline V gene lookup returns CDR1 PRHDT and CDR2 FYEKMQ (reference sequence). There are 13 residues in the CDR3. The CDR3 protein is CASSLGDTYGHTF. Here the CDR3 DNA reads TGTGCCAGCAGCTTAGGGGACACCTATGGCCACACCTTC.

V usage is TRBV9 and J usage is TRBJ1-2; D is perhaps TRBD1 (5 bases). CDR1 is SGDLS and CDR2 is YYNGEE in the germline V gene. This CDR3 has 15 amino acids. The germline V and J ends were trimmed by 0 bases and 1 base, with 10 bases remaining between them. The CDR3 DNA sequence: TGTGCCAGCAGCGTAGGTCAGGGATTTAACTATGGCTACACCTTC. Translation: CASSVGQGFNYGYTF.

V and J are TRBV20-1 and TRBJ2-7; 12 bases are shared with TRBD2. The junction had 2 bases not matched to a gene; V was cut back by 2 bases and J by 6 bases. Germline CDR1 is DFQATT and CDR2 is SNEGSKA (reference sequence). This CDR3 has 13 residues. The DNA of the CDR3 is TGCAGTGCTAGAACTAGCGGGGGGACCGAGCAGTACTTC. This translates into CSARTSGGTEQYF.

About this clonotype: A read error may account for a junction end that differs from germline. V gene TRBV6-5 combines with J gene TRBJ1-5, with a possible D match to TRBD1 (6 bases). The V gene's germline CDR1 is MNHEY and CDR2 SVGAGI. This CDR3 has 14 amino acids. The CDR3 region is CPSSYYRVDQPQHF. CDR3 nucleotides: TGTCCCAGCAGTTACTACAGGGTTGATCAGCCCCAGCATTTT.

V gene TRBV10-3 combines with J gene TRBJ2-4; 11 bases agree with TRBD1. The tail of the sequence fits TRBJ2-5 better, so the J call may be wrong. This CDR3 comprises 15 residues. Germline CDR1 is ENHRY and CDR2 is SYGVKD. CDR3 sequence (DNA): TGTGCCATCAGAGGGACAGGGGGAACCCAAGAGACCCAGTACTTC. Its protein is CAIRGTGGTQETQYF.

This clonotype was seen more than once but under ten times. The CDR3 region is CATSRGGDLFQETQYF. CDR3 nucleotide sequence: TGTGCCACCAGCAGGGGGGGGGACCTCTTCCAAGAGACCCAGTACTTC. This chain links TRBV15 with TRBJ2-5; 7 bases map to TRBD2. The CDR3 sequence is 16 residues long. Unmatched junction bases numbered 8, after V lost 3 bases and J lost 1 base. Germline loops: CDR1 LNHNV, CDR2 YYDKDF (reference sequence).

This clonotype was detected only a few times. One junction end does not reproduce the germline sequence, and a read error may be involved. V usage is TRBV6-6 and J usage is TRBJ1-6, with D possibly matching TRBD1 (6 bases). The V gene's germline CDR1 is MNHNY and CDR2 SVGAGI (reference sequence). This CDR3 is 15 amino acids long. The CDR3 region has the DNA TGTGCCAGCAGTTGGAACAGGGTAGAGAATTCATCCCTCCACTTT. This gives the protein CASSWNRVENSSLHF.

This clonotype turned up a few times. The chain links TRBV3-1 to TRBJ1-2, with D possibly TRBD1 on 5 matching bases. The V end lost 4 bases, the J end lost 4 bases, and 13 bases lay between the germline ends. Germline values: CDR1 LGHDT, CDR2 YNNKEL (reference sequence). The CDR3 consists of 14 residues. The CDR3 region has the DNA TGTGCCAGCAGCCTGAGAGGACACTTCTATGGCTACACCTTC. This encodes CASSLRGHFYGYTF. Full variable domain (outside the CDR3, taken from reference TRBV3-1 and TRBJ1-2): DTAVSQTPKYLVTQMGNDKSIKCEQNLGHDTMYWYKQDSKKFLKIMFSYNNKELIINETVPNRFSPKSPDKAHLNLHINSLELGDSAVYFCASSLRGHFYGYTFGSGTRLTVV.

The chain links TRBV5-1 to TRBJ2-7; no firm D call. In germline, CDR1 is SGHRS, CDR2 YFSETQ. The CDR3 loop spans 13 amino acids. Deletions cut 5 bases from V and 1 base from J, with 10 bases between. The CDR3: CASRVVGSYEQYF. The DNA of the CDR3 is TGCGCCAGCAGGGTCGTAGGGTCCTACGAGCAGTACTTC.

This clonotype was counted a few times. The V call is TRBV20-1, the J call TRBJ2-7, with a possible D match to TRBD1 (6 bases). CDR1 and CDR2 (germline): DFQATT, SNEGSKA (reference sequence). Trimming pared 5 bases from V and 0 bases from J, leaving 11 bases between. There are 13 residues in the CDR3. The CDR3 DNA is TGCAGTGCTCGGACAGTAAGCTCCTACGAGCAGTACTTC. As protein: CSARTVSSYEQYF.

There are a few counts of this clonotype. Here the CDR3 reads CASSIAAYRGQKNIQYF. The CDR3 coding sequence is TGTGCCAGTAGTATAGCGGCCTACAGGGGGCAGAAAAACATTCAGTACTTC. The genes are TRBV19 and TRBJ2-4, with 9 bases lining up with TRBD1. CDR1 is LNHDA, CDR2 SQIVND, per germline (reference sequence). The CDR3 is made up of 17 amino acids. With 1 base clipped from V and 4 bases from J, the junction kept 8 bases outside the gene matches.

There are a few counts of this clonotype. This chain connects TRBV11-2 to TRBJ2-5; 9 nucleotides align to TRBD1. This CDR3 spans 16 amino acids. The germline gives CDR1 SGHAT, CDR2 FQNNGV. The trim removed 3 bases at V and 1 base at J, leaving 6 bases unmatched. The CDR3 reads CASSFGQGKFQETQYF. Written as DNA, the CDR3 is TGTGCCAGCAGCTTTGGACAGGGGAAATTCCAAGAGACCCAGTACTTC.

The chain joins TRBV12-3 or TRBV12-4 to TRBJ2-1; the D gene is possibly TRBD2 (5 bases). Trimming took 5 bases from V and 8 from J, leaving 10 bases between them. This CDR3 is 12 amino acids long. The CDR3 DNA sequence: TGTGCCAGCAGTGAAGGAGGTGATGAGCAGTTCTTC. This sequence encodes CASSEGGDEQFF.

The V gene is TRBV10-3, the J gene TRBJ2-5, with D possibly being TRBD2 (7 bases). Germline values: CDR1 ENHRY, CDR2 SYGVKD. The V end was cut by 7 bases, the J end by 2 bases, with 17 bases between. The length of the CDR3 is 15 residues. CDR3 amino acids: CAIKEWGGLQETQYF. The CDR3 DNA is TGTGCCATCAAAGAGTGGGGGGGCCTACAAGAGACCCAGTACTTC.